This T cell receptor (beta chain) is drawn from a study of blood T cell repertoires in COVID-19. Measured with immunoSEQ multiplex PCR; TCRdb has only the in-frame clones, and not every one. The repertoire holds around 450,000 clones, with roughly 91% as singletons. Trimming pared 3 bases from V and 4 bases from J, leaving 16 bases between. The CDR3 is 15 residues long. CDR1 MDHEN and CDR2 SYDVKM come from the germline V gene. The chain uses TRBV28 and TRBJ2-7; TRBD2 might be the D (5 bases). The specimen sequenced was peripheral blood. This TCR was recovered from a young woman with acute or convalescent COVID-19. The CDR3 nucleotides read TGTGCCAGCAGTTTTAGGAGAGGGCGCAGATACGAGCAGTACTTC. Translated: CASSFRRGRRYEQYF.